This TCR beta chain originates from a study of blood T cells in healthy people across ages. The CDR3 spans 15 residues. Germline V gene sequence: CDR1 GTSNPN, CDR2 SVGIG (reference sequence). V lost 3 bases and J lost 0, with 15 bases in between. A second PCR, run for about 7 to 11 cycles, used a sample-barcoded 5' primer plus a J-beta primer mix. TCRdb reprocessed the 5' RACE reads with MiXCR, giving one entry per CDR3 protein. The data contain fewer than 650,000 distinct CDR3 sequences, around a quarter of them seen just once; the ten biggest clones take up roughly 3.5%. Separately, the same data were catalogued under a study of T cells of mothers and their children.

The V call is TRBV30, the J call TRBJ2-7, with D maybe TRBD1 (5 bases). The source material was blood. The receptor comes from a boy aged 2 to 10 in good health. The CDR3 here is CAWRGWGTNSYEQYF. DNA of the CDR3: TGTGCCTGGAGGGGGTGGGGCACGAACTCCTACGAGCAGTACTTC. Drawing the rest from reference TRBV30 and TRBJ2-7, the complete variable domain is SQTIHQWPATLVQPVGSPLSLECTVEGTSNPNLYWYRQAAGRGLQLLFYSVGIGQISSEVPQNLSASRPQDRQFILSSKKLLLSDSGFYLCAWRGWGTNSYEQYFGPGTRLTVT.